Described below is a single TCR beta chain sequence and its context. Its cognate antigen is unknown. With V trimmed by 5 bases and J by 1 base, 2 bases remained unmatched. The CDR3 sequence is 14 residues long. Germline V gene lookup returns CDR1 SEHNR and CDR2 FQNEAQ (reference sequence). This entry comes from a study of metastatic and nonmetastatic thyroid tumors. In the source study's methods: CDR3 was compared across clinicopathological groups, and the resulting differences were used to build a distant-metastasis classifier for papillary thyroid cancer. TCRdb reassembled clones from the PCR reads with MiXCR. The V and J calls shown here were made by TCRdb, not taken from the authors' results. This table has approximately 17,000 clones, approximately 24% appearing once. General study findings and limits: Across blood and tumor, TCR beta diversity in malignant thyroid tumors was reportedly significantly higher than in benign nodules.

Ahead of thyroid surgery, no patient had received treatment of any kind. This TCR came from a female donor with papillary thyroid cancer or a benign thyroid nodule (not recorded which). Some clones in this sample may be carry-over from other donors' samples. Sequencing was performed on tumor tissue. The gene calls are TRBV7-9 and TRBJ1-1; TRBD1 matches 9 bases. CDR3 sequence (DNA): TGTGCCAGCAGCGGGACAGGGCGGAACACTGAAGCTTTCTTT. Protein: CASSGTGRNTEAFF.